This T cell receptor (beta chain) was captured in a study of cytomegalovirus exposure and HLA in healthy donors. Study context: The Caucasian-associated ancestry cluster contained about 80% of the approximately 400 genotyped donors. Notes on the study in general: Reported findings show TCR beta sequences accurately forecast HLA-A and HLA-B alleles in most subjects. Sequencing depth roughly uniform across donors was assumed in presence/absence analyses. Researchers reported in a later analysis that a missense DCLRE1C variant was tied to TCR beta V- and J-gene trimming.

The PCR ran on 60 Vbeta and 13 Jbeta primers. TCRdb keeps only in-frame clones here, not all; method: immunoSEQ multiplex PCR. This table has 160,000 or so clones, more than 75% appearing once. With respect to this clone: Antigen: not known.

The TCR was taken from a woman between 18 and 29 years old in good health and CMV-seronegative. Input material: PBMCs.

The CDR3: CASSSGTSNYGYTF. The CDR3 coding sequence is TGTGCCAGCAGTTCAGGAACAAGTAACTATGGCTACACCTTC. The rearrangement links TRBV28 to TRBJ1-2; D remains ambiguous. CDR1 MDHEN and CDR2 SYDVKM come from the germline V gene. V lost 4 bases to trimming and J lost 1 base, with 10 bases between them. This CDR3 spans 14 amino acids.